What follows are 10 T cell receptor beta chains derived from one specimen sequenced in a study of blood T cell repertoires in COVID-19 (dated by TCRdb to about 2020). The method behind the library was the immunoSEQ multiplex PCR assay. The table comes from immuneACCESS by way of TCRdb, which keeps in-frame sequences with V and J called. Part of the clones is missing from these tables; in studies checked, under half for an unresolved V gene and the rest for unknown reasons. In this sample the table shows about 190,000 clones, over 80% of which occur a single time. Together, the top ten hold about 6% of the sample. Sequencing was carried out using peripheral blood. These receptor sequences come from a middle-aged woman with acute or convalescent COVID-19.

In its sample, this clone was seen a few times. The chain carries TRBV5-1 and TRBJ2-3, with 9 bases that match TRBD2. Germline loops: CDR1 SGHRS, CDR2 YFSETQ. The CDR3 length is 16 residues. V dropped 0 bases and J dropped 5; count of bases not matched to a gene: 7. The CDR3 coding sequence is TGCGCCAGCAGCTTGGCCGCGGGGGGGCCAGGAGATACGCAGTATTTT. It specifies CASSLAAGGPGDTQYF. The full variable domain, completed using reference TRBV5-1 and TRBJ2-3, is KAGVTQTPRYLIKTRGQQVTLSCSPISGHRSVSWYQQTPGQGLQFLFEYFSETQRNKGNFPGRFSGRQFSNSRSEMNVSTLELGDSALYLCASSLAAGGPGDTQYFGPGTRLTVL.

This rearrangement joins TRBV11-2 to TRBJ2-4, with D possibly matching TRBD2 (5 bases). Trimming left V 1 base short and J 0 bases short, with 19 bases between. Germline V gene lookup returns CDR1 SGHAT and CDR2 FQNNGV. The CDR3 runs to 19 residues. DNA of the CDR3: TGTGCCAGCAGCTTAGCAGGAGGCGGAACGTACATAGCCAAAAACATTCAGTACTTC. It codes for CASSLAGGGTYIAKNIQYF.

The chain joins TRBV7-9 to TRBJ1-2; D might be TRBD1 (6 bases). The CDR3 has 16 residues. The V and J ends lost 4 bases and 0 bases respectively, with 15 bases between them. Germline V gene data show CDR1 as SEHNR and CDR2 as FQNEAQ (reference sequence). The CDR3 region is CASSSGGGTSNYGYTF. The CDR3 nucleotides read TGTGCCAGCAGCTCGGGGGGCGGGACCTCTAACTATGGCTACACCTTC.

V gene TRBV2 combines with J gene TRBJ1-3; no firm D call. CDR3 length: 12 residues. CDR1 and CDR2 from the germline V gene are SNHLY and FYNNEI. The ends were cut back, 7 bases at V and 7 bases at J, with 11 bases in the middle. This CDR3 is CASKEPGNTIYF. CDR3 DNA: TGTGCCAGCAAAGAGCCCGGGAACACCATATATTTT.

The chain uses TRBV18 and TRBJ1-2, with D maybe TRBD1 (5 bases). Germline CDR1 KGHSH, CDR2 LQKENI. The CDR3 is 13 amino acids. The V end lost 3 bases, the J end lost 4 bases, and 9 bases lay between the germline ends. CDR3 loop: CASSPLDSYGYTF. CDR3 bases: TGTGCCAGCTCACCCCTCGACAGCTATGGCTACACCTTC.

The CDR3 reads CSVVGETAFF. CDR3 nucleotides: TGCAGCGTTGTTGGGGAGACAGCTTTCTTT. The rearrangement links TRBV29-1 to TRBJ1-1; D remains unclear. Trimming left V 4 bases short and J 10 bases short, with 10 bases between. This CDR3 contains 10 residues. Germline CDR1 is SQVTM and CDR2 is ANQGSEA. The full variable domain, its missing parts supplied by reference TRBV29-1 and TRBJ1-1, is SAVISQKPSRDICQRGTSLTIQCQVDSQVTMMFWYRQQPGQSLTLIATANQGSEATYESGFVIDKFPISRPNLTFSTLTVSNMSPEDSSIYLCSVVGETAFFGQGTRLTVV.

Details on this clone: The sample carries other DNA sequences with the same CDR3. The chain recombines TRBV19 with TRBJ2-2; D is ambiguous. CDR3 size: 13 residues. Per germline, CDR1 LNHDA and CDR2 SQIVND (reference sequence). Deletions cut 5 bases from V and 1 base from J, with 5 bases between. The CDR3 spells CASSGGNTGELFF. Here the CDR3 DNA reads TGTGCCAGTAGTGGCGGGAACACCGGGGAGCTGTTTTTT.

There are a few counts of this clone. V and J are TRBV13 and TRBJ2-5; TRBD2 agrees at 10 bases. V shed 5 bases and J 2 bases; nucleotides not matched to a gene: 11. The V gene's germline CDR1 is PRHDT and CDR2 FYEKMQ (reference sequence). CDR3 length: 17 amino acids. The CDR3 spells CASSPLSTLAGQETQYF. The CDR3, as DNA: TGTGCCAGCAGCCCACTTTCCACACTAGCGGGACAAGAGACCCAGTACTTC.

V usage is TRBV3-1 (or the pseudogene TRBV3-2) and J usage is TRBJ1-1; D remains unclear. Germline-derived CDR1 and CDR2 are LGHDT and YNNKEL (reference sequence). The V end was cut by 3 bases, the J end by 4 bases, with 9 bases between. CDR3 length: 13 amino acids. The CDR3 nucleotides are TGTGCCAGCAGCCAGTTTCTCGGCACTGAAGCTTTCTTT. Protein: CASSQFLGTEAFF.

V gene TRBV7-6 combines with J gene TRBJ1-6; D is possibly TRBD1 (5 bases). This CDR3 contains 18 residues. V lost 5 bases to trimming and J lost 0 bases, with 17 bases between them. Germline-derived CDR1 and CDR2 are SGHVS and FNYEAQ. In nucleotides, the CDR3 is TGTGCCAGCAGCCTTAGGTTGCGGGGGACCTCCTATAATTCACCCCTCCACTTT. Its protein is CASSLRLRGTSYNSPLHF.